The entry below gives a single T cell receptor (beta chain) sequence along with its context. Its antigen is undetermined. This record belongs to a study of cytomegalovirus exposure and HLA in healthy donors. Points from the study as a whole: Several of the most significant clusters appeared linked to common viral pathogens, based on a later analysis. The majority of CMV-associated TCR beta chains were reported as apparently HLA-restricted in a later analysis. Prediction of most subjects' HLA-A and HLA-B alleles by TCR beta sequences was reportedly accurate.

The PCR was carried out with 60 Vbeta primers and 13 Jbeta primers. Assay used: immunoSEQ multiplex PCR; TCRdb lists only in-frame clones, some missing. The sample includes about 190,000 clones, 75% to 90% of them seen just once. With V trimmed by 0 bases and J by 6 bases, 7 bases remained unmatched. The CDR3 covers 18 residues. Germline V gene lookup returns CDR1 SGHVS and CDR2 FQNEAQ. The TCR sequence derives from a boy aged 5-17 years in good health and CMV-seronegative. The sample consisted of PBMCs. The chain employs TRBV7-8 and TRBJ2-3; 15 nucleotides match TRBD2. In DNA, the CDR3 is TGTGCCAGCAGCTTAGCCCATGGACTAGCGGGAGGGAGTGATACGCAGTATTTT. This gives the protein CASSLAHGLAGGSDTQYF.